This TCR beta chain was retrieved from a study of human thymus T cells. Whole-study results and caveats: Gene usage for V and J segments appeared biased in thymic and blood repertoires.

Having surgery to correct congenital heart defects, healthy Finnish infants acted as the donors. A roughly 0.45-1 mL peripheral blood aliquot was taken intraoperatively from four of eight donors. Genomic DNA was extracted from every available blood leukocyte. On this clone itself: Its antigen is unknown.

Trimming stripped 2 bases from V and 0 bases from J, with 8 bases between. The V gene's germline CDR1 is SGHTA and CDR2 FQGNSA. The CDR3 runs 14 residues. Produced via immunoSEQ multiplex PCR; TCRdb's table is partial and in-frame only. The sample contains 45,000 to 75,000 clones, 94% of which appear only once. V and J are TRBV7-2 and TRBJ2-7; D is uncertain. Sequencing used blood. This clonotype was obtained from a boy in the first two years of life with a congenital heart defect but otherwise immunologically healthy. CDR3 in amino acids: CASSLLESSYEQYF. DNA of the CDR3: TGTGCCAGCAGCTTACTGGAAAGCTCCTACGAGCAGTACTTC.